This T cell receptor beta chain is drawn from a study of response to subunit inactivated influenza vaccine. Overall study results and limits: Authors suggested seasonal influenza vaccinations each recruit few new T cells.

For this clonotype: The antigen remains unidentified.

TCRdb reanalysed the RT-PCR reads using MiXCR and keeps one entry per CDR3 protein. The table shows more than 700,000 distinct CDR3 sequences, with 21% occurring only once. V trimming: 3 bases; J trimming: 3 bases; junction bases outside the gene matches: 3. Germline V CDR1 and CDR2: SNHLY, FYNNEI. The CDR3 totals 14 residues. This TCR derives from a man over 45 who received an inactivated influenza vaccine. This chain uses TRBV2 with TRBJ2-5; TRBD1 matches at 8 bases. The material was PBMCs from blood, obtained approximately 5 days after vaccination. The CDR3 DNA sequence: TGTGCCAGCAGTGATTGGACAGGGAAAGAGACCCAGTACTTC. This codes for CASSDWTGKETQYF.